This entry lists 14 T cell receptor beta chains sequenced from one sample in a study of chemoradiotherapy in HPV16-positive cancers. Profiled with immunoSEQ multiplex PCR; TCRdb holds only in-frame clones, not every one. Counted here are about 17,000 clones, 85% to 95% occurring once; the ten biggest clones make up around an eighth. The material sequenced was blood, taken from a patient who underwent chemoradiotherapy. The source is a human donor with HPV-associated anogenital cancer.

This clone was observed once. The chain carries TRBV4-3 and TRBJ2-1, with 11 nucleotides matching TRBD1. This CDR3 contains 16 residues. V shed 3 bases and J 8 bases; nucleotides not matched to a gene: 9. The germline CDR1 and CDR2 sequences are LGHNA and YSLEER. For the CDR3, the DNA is TGCGCCAGCAGCCACGGCCGGGACAGGGGGGGGGATGAGCAGTTCTTC. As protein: CASSHGRDRGGDEQFF.

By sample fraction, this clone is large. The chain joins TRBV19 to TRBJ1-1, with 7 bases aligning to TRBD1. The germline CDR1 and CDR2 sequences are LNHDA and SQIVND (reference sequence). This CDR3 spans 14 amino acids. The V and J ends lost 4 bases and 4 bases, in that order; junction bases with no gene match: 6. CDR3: CASSNSAGGTEAFF. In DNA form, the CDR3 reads TGTGCCAGTAGTAACTCAGCAGGGGGCACTGAAGCTTTCTTT.

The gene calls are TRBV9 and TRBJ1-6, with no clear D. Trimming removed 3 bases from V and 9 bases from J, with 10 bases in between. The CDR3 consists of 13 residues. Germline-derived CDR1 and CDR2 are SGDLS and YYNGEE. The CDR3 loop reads CASSGSAGSPLHF. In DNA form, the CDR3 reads TGTGCCAGCAGCGGATCGGCAGGTTCACCCCTCCACTTT.

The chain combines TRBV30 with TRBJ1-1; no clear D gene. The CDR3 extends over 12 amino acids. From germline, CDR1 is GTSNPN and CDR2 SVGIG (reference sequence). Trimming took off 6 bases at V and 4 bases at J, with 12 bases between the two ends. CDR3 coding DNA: TGTGCCTGTCAAACACGTATCACTGAAGCTTTCTTT. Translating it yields CACQTRITEAFF.

The CDR3 nucleotides read TGTGCCACCAGCAGAGCAAGCGGGGGGGCGTCTGAGCAGTTCTTC. As protein: CATSRASGGASEQFF. The rearrangement links TRBV15 to TRBJ2-1; 10 nucleotides line up with TRBD2. This CDR3 is built from 15 residues. The V and J ends lost 1 base and 9 bases, in that order; junction bases with no gene match: 6. The germline V gene has CDR1 LNHNV and CDR2 YYDKDF (reference sequence).

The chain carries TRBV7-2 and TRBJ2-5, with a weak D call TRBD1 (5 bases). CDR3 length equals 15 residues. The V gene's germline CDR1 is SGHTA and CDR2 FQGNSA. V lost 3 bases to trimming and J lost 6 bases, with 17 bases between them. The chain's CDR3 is CASSFLGAGQKTQYF. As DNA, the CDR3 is TGTGCCAGCAGCTTCCTTGGGGCAGGGCAAAAGACCCAGTACTTC.

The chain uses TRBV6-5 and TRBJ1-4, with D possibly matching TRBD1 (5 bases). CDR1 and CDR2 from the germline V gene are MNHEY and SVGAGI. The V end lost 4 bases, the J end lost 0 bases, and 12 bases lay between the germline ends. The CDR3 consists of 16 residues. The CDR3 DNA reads TGTGCCAGCAGTTCGGGGACGGCCGCAACTAATGAAAAACTGTTTTTT. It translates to CASSSGTAATNEKLFF.

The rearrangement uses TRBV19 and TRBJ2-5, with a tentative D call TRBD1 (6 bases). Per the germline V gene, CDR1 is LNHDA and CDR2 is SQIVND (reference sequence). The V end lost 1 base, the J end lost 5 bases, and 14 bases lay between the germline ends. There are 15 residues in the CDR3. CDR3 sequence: CASSIATGGLETQYF. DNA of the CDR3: TGTGCCAGTAGTATAGCGACAGGCGGGTTGGAGACCCAGTACTTC.

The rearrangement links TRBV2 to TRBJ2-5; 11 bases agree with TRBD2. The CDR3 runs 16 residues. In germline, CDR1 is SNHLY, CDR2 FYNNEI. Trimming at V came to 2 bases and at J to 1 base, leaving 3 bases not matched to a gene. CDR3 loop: CASSELAGGRQETQYF. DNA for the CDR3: TGTGCCAGCAGTGAACTAGCGGGGGGCCGCCAAGAGACCCAGTACTTC. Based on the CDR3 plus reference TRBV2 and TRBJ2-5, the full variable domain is EPEVTQTPSHQVTQMGQEVILRCVPISNHLYFYWYRQILGQKVEFLVSFYNNEISEKSEIFDDQFSVERPDGSNFTLKIRSTKLEDSAMYFCASSELAGGRQETQYFGPGTRLLVL.

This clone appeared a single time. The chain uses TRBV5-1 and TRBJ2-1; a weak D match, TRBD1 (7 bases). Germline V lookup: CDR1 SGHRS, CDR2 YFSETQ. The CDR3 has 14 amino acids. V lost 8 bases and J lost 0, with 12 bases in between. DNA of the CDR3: TGCGCCAGTCGGAGGGACAGCTCCTACAATGAGCAGTTCTTC. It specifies CASRRDSSYNEQFF.

The CDR3 sequence: CASSLGGPGGEQYF. The CDR3 DNA sequence: TGCGCCAGCAGCTTGGGCGGGCCCGGTGGCGAGCAGTACTTC. The chain uses TRBV5-1 and TRBJ2-7; maybe TRBD2 (5 bases). The CDR3 runs to 14 residues. The ends were cut back, 0 bases at V and 6 bases at J, with 13 bases in the middle. Germline loops: CDR1 SGHRS, CDR2 YFSETQ.

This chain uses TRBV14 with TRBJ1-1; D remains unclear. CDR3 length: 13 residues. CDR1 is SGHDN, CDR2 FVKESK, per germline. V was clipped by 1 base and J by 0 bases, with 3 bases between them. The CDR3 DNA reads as TGTGCCAGCAGCCAAGTAATGAACACTGAAGCTTTCTTT. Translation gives CASSQVMNTEAFF.

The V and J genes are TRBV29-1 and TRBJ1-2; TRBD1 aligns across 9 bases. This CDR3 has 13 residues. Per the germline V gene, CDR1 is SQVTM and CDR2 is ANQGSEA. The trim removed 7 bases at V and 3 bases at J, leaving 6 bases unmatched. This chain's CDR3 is CSADRGTDYGYTF. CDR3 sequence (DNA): TGCAGCGCCGACAGGGGGACGGACTATGGCTACACCTTC.

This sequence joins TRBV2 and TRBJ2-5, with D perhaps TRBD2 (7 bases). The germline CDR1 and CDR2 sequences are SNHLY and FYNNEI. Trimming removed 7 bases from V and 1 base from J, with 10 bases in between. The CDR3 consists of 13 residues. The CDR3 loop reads CASIRGAQETQYF. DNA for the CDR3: TGTGCCAGCATCCGGGGGGCCCAAGAGACCCAGTACTTC. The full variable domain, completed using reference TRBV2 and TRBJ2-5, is EPEVTQTPSHQVTQMGQEVILRCVPISNHLYFYWYRQILGQKVEFLVSFYNNEISEKSEIFDDQFSVERPDGSNFTLKIRSTKLEDSAMYFCASIRGAQETQYFGPGTRLLVL.